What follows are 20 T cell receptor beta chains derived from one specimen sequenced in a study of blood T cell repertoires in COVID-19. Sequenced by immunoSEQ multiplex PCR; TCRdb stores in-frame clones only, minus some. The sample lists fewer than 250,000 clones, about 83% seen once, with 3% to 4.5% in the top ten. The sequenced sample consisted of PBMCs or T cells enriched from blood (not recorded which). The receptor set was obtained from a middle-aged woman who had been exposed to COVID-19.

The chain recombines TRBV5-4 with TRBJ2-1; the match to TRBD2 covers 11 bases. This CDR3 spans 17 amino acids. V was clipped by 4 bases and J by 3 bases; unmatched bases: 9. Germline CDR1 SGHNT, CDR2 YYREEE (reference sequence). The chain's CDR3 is CASSPRSGGAYYNEQFF. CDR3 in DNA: TGTGCCAGCAGCCCCCGTAGCGGGGGGGCCTACTACAATGAGCAGTTCTTC.

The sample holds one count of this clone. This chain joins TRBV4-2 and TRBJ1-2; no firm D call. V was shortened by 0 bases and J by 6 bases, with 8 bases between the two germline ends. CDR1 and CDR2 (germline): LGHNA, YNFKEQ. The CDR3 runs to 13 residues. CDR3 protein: CASSQEGRDGYTF. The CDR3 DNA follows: TGTGCCAGCAGCCAAGAGGGGAGGGATGGCTACACCTTC.

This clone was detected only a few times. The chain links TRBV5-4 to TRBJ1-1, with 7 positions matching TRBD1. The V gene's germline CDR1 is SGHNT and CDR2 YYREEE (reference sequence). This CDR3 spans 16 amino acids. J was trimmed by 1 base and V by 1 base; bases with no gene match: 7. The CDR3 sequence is CASSLKKGATNTEAFF. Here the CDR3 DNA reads TGTGCCAGCAGCTTGAAGAAGGGGGCGACGAACACTGAAGCTTTCTTT.

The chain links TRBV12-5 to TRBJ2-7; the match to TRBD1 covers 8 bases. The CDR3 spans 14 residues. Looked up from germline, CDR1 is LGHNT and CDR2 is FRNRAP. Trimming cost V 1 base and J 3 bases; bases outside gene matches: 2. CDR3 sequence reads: CASGLAGTGYEQYF. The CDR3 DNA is TGTGCTAGTGGTTTGGCCGGGACAGGCTACGAGCAGTACTTC.

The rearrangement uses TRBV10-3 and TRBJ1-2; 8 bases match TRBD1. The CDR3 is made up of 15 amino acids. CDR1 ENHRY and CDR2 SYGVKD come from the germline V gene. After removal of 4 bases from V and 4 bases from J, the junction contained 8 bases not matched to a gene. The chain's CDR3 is CAISGGPGGGYGYTF. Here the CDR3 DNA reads TGTGCCATCAGTGGGGGTCCAGGGGGCGGCTATGGCTACACCTTC.

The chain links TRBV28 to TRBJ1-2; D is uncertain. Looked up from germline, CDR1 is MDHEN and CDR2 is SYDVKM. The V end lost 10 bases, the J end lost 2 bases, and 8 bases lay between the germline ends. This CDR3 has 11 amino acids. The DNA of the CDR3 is TGTGCCATCCAGGCCAACTATGGCTACACCTTC. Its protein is CAIQANYGYTF.

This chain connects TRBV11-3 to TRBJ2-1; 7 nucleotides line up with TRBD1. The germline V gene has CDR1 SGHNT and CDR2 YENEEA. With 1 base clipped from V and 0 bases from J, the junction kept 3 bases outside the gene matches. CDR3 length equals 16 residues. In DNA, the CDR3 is TGTGCCAGCAGCTTAGGAGGGGGCGCCTCCTACAATGAGCAGTTCTTC. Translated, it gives CASSLGGGASYNEQFF.

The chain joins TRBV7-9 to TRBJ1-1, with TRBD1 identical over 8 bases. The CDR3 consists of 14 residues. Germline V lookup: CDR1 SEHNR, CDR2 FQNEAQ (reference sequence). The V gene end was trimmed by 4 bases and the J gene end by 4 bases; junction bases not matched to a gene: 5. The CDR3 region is CASSSVQGGTEAFF. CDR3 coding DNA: TGTGCCAGCAGCTCTGTACAGGGGGGCACTGAAGCTTTCTTT.

The CDR3 sequence: CASSLVGRLETEAFF. As DNA, the CDR3 is TGTGCCAGCAGCTTGGTAGGCCGACTAGAGACTGAAGCTTTCTTT. The chain combines TRBV5-6 with TRBJ1-1; D remains ambiguous. V was clipped by 0 bases and J by 5 bases, with 14 bases between them. This CDR3 spans 15 amino acids. CDR1 and CDR2 (germline): SGHDT, YYEEEE. Drawing the rest from reference TRBV5-6 and TRBJ1-1, the complete variable domain is DAGVTQSPTHLIKTRGQQVTLRCSPKSGHDTVSWYQQALGQGPQFIFQYYEEEERQRGNFPDRFSGHQFPNYSSELNVNALLLGDSALYLCASSLVGRLETEAFFGQGTRLTVV.

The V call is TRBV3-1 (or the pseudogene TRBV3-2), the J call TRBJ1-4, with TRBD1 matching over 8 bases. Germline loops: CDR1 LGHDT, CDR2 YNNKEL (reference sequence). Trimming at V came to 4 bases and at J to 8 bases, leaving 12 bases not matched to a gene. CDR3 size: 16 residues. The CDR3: CASSRIDRGEGEKLFF. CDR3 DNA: TGTGCCAGCAGCCGGATTGACAGGGGTGAAGGAGAAAAACTGTTTTTT.

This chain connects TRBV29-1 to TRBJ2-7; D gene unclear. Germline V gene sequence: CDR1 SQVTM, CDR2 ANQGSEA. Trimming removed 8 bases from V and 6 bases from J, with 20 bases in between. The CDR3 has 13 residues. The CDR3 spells CSSRIPGSGEQYF. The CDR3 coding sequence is TGCAGCTCCCGTATCCCCGGGTCCGGCGAGCAGTACTTC.

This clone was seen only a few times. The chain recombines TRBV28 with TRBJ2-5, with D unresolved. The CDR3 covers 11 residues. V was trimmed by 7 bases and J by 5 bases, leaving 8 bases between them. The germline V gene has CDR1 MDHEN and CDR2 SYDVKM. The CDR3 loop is CASTEAETQYF. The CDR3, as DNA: TGTGCCAGCACCGAGGCGGAGACCCAGTACTTC.

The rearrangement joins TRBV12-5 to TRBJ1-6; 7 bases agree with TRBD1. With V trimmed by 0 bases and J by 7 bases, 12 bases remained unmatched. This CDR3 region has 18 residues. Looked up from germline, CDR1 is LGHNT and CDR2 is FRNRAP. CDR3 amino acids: CASGLVRPGGSSNSPLHF. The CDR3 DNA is TGTGCTAGTGGTTTGGTACGCCCAGGGGGTAGTTCGAATTCACCCCTCCACTTT.

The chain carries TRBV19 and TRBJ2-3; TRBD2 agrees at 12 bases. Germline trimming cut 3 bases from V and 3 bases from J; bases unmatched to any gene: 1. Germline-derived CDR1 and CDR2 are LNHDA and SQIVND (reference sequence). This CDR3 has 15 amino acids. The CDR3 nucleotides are TGTGCCAGTAGTATGACTAGCGGGGGAACAGATACGCAGTATTTT. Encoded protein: CASSMTSGGTDTQYF.

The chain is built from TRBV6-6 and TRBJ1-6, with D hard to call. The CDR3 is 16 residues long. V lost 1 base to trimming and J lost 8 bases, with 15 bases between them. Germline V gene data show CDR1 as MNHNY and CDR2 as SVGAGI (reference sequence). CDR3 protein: CASSYFGSGRDSPLHF. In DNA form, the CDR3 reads TGTGCCAGCAGTTACTTTGGGTCGGGTCGGGATTCACCCCTCCACTTT.

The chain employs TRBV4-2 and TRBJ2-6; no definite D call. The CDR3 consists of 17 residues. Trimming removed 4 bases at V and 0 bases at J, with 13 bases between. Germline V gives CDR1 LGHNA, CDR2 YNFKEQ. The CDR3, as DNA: TGTGCCAGCAGCCCCCGTCAAGAACTCTCTGGGGCCAACGTCCTGACTTTC. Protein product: CASSPRQELSGANVLTF.

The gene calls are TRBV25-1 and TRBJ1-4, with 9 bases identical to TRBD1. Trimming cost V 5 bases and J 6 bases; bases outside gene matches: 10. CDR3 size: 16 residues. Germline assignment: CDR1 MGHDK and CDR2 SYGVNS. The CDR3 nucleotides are TGTGCCAGCAGTCCGAATCCGGGACAGGGTTATGAAAAACTGTTTTTT. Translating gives CASSPNPGQGYEKLFF.

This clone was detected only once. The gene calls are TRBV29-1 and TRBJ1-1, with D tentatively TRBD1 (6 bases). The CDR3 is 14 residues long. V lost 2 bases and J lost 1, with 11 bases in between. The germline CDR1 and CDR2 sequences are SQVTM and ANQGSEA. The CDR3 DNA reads TGCAGCGTTGAACGGCGCAGGGGGAACACTGAAGCTTTCTTT. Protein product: CSVERRRGNTEAFF.

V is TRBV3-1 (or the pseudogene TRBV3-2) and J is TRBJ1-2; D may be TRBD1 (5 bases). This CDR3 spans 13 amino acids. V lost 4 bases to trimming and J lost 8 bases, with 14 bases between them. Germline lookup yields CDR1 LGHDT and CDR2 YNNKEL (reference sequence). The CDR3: CASSPGLTGGYTF. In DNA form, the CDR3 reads TGTGCCAGCAGCCCAGGGTTGACGGGCGGCTACACCTTC.

The CDR3 sequence is CASRILQGSSYEQYF. The CDR3 DNA reads TGTGCCAGCAGGATACTACAGGGAAGTAGCTACGAGCAGTACTTC. The V gene is TRBV6-5, the J gene TRBJ2-7; D perhaps matches TRBD1 (6 bases). Germline values: CDR1 MNHEY, CDR2 SVGAGI. V lost 6 bases, J lost 3 bases, and 18 bases lay in between. The CDR3 spans 15 residues.